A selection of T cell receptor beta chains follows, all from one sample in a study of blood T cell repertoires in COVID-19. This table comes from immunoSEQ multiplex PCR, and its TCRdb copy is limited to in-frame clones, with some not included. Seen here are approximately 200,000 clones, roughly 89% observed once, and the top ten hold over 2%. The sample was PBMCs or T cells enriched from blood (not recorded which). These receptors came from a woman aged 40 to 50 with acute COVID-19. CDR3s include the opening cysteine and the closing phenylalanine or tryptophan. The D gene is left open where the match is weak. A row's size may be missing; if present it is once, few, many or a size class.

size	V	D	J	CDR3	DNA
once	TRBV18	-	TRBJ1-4	CASSPTGSTNEKLFF	TGTGCCAGCTCACCTACAGGCTCAACTAATGAAAAACTGTTTTTT
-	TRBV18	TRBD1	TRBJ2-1	CASSPPQGAVNEQFF	TGTGCCAGCTCACCACCTCAGGGGGCAGTCAATGAGCAGTTCTTC
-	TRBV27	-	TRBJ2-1	CASSPGLSMGEQFF	TGTGCCAGCAGTCCCGGACTTAGCATGGGTGAGCAGTTCTTC
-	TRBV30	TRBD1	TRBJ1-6	CAWSGGQDNSPLHF	TGTGCCTGGAGTGGGGGACAGGATAATTCACCCCTCCACTTT
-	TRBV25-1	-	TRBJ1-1	CASSRMGGGTEAFF	TGTGCCAGCAGTCGCATGGGGGGGGGCACTGAAGCTTTCTTT
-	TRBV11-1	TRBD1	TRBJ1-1	CASSLERGQIEAFF	TGTGCCAGCAGCTTAGAAAGGGGACAGATTGAAGCTTTCTTT
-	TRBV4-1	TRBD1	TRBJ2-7	CASSQVSGTDSYEQYF	TGCGCCAGCAGCCAAGTCTCCGGGACAGACTCCTACGAGCAGTACTTC
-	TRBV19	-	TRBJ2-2	CASSTGTTNTGELFF	TGTGCCAGTAGTACGGGGACAACGAACACCGGGGAGCTGTTTTTT
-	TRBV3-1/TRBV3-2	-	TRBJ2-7	CASSALNRVPPTHEQYF	TGTGCCAGCAGCGCCCTAAACCGGGTTCCCCCGACCCACGAGCAGTACTTC
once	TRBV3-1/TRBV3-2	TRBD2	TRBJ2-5	CASSLAGGRETQYF	TGTGCCAGCAGCCTAGCGGGGGGGCGGGAGACCCAGTACTTC
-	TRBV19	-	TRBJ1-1	CASSIAGRGTEAFF	TGTGCCAGTAGTATTGCCGGGAGGGGCACTGAAGCTTTCTTT
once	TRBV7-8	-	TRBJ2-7	CASSLGSRIYEQYF	TGTGCCAGCAGCTTAGGGTCTAGGATTTACGAGCAGTACTTC
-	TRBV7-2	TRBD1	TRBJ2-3	CASSLDRGKTDTQYF	TGTGCCAGCAGCTTGGACAGGGGTAAAACAGATACGCAGTATTTT
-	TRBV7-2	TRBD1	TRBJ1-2	CASSGQAGLYGYTF	TGTGCCAGCAGCGGACAGGCTGGATTATATGGCTACACCTTC
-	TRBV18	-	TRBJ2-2	CASSPRSANTGELFF	TGTGCCAGCTCACCAAGATCGGCGAACACCGGGGAGCTGTTTTTT
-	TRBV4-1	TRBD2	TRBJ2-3	CASSYSRGGETDTQYF	TGCGCCAGCAGCTACTCACGGGGGGGCGAGACAGATACGCAGTATTTT
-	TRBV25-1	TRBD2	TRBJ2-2	CASTSSGVNTGELFF	TGTGCCAGCACGTCTAGCGGGGTTAACACCGGGGAGCTGTTTTTT
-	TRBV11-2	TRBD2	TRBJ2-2	CASSLVAGAGTGELFF	TGTGCCAGCAGCTTAGTGGCGGGAGCGGGCACCGGGGAGCTGTTTTTT
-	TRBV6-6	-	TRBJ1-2	CASSYSTGGNYGYTF	TGTGCCAGCAGTTACTCCACGGGGGGTAACTATGGCTACACCTTC
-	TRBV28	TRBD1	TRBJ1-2	CASSERQGNRGYTF	TGTGCCAGCAGTGAACGACAGGGGAATCGTGGCTACACCTTC
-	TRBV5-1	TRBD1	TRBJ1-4	CASSLDGDRVEKLFF	TGCGCCAGCAGCTTGGACGGGGACAGGGTTGAAAAACTGTTTTTT
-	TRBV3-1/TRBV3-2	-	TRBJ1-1	CASSQSGRASNTEAFF	TGTGCCAGCAGCCAATCGGGCAGGGCCTCGAACACTGAAGCTTTCTTT
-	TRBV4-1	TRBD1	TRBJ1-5	CASSQQGAHQPQHF	TGCGCCAGCAGCCAACAGGGGGCCCATCAGCCCCAGCATTTT
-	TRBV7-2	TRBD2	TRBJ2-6	CASSLLSGGLGANVLTF	TGTGCCAGCAGCCTACTTAGCGGGGGACTTGGGGCCAACGTCCTGACTTTC
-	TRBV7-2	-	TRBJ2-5	CASSPQQETQYF	TGTGCCAGCAGCCCACAGCAAGAGACCCAGTACTTC
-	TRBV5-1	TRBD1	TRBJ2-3	CASSLQGIRSDTQYF	TGCGCCAGCAGCTTACAGGGGATTCGTTCAGATACGCAGTATTTT
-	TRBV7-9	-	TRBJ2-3	CASSPEGAAADTQYF	TGTGCCAGCAGCCCCGAGGGCGCAGCCGCAGATACGCAGTATTTT
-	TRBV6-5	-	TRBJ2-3	CASRETGQGDTQYF	TGTGCCAGCAGGGAGACAGGACAAGGAGATACGCAGTATTTT
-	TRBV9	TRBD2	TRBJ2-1	CASSVVGGSSYNEQFF	TGTGCCAGCAGCGTAGTGGGAGGGAGCTCCTACAATGAGCAGTTCTTC
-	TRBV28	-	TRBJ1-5	CASSRVSKEPQHF	TGTGCCAGCAGTCGGGTCTCCAAGGAGCCCCAGCATTTT
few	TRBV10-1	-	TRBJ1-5	CASSESRDMSNQPQHF	TGCGCCAGCAGTGAGTCCCGTGACATGAGCAATCAGCCCCAGCATTTT
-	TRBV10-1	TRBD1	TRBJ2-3	CASSELTGGDTQYF	TGCGCCAGCAGTGAGTTAACAGGGGGAGATACGCAGTATTTT
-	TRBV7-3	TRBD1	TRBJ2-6	CASSATGTGANVLTF	TGTGCCAGCAGCGCGACAGGGACCGGGGCCAACGTCCTGACTTTC
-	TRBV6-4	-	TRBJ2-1	CASSIQGNPYNEQFF	TGTGCCAGCAGTATTCAGGGGAACCCCTACAATGAGCAGTTCTTC
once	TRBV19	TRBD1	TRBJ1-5	CASTTSTGGNQPQHF	TGTGCCAGTACTACCTCGACAGGGGGCAATCAGCCCCAGCATTTT
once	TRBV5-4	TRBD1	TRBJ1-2	CASSSETGDGYTF	TGTGCCAGCAGCTCGGAGACAGGGGATGGCTACACCTTC
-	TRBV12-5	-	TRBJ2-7	CASGWRYEQYF	TGTGCTAGTGGTTGGAGATACGAGCAGTACTTC
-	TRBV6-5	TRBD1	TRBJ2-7	CASTSLDRGEQYF	TGTGCCAGCACCTCCCTCGACAGGGGCGAGCAGTACTTC
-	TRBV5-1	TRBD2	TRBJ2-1	CASSLAASGRMNEQFF	TGCGCCAGCAGCTTGGCAGCTAGCGGGAGGATGAATGAGCAGTTCTTC
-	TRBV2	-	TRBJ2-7	CAGGERQVTYEQYF	TGTGCCGGGGGGGAAAGACAGGTTACCTACGAGCAGTACTTC
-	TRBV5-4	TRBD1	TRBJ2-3	CASSSGQISTDTQYF	TGTGCCAGCAGCTCGGGACAGATTAGCACAGATACGCAGTATTTT
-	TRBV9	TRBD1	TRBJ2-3	CASSVVGQGTDTQYF	TGTGCCAGCAGCGTAGTAGGACAGGGGACAGATACGCAGTATTTT
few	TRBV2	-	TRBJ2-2	CARRTTNTGELFF	TGTGCCAGGAGGACTACGAACACCGGGGAGCTGTTTTTT
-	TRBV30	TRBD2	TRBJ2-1	CAWSSGLADNEQFF	TGTGCCTGGTCTAGCGGGCTGGCTGACAATGAGCAGTTCTTC
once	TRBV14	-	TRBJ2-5	CASSQGILAGGGETQYF	TGTGCCAGCAGCCAAGGGATACTAGCAGGAGGCGGAGAGACCCAGTACTTC
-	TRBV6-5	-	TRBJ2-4	CASSYSTNQAKNIQYF	TGTGCCAGCAGTTACTCAACTAACCAAGCCAAAAACATTCAGTACTTC
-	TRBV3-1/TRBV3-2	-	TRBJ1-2	CASGGRNYGYTF	TGTGCCAGCGGGGGGAGAAACTATGGCTACACCTTC
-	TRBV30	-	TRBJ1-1	CAWNRVMDTEAFF	TGTGCCTGGAACAGGGTAATGGACACTGAAGCTTTCTTT
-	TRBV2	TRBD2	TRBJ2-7	CASSGLAVVDEQYF	TGTGCCAGCAGTGGACTAGCGGTGGTCGACGAGCAGTACTTC
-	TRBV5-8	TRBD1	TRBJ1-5	CASSPWTGVSNQPQHF	TGTGCCAGCAGCCCCTGGACAGGGGTTAGCAATCAGCCCCAGCATTTT
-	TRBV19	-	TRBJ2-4	CASSPLAYSKNIQYF	TGTGCCAGTAGTCCTCTAGCGTATAGCAAAAACATTCAGTACTTC
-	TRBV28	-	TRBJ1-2	CASRGADGYTF	TGTGCCAGCAGAGGGGCAGATGGCTACACCTTC
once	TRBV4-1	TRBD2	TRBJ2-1	CASSQDTSGTSGQNEQFF	TGCGCCAGCAGCCAAGATACCTCCGGGACTAGCGGGCAAAATGAGCAGTTCTTC
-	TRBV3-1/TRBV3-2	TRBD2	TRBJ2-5	CASSQGTSGYQETQYF	TGTGCCAGCAGCCAGGGGACTAGCGGTTACCAAGAGACCCAGTACTTC
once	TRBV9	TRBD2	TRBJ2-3	CASSVRTSPSTDTQYF	TGTGCCAGCAGCGTTAGGACTAGCCCAAGCACAGATACGCAGTATTTT
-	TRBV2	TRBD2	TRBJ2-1	CASSEGGSSYNEQFF	TGTGCCAGCAGTGAAGGCGGGAGCTCCTACAATGAGCAGTTCTTC
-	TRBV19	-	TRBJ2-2	CASSPWGQNTGELFF	TGTGCCAGTAGCCCGTGGGGGCAAAACACCGGGGAGCTGTTTTTT
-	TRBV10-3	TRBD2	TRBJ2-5	CATGLAGGEQETQYF	TGTGCCACCGGACTAGCGGGGGGAGAACAAGAGACCCAGTACTTC
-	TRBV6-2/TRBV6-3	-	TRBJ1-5	CASSYTRSNQPQHF	TGTGCCAGCAGTTACACCAGGAGCAATCAGCCCCAGCATTTT